Many counts were recorded for the clone carrying this T cell receptor (beta chain). The antigen remains undetermined. The source of the sample is a study of T-cell reconstitution after alpha-beta-depleted transplantation in children. The library targeted TCRbeta and was prepared with unique molecular identifiers. A single record per CDR3 protein comes from TCRdb applying MiXCR to the PCR reads. The repertoire holds 550,000 to 600,000 distinct CDR3 sequences, with more than 20% as singletons. Germline CDR1 MDHEN, CDR2 SYDVKM. This CDR3 is built from 11 residues. Trimming removed 5 bases from V and 10 bases from J, with 8 bases in between. General study results and limits: Newly produced T cells mostly accounted for T-cell counts and diversity one year post-transplant. Alpha-beta T cells about two months after transplant reportedly derived from several hundred expanded graft clones.

Sequencing used PBMCs, mostly from graft donor cells, obtained 360 days after TCRalphabeta/CD19-depleted stem cell transplant. This TCR was sampled from a boy under two years old who had a stem cell transplant for acute myeloid leukemia, so the T cells may come from the graft donor. The chain joins TRBV28 to TRBJ2-2; D remains unclear. CDR3 amino acids: CASSGTLELFF. The DNA for the CDR3 is TGTGCCAGCAGTGGTACCCTGGAGCTGTTTTTT.